This TCR beta chain came from a study of T cell repertoires in cytomegalovirus infection. There are many counts of this clonotype. Its specificity is unknown. Germline V lookup: CDR1 ENHRY, CDR2 SYGVKD. The CDR3 consists of 13 residues. The V end lost 4 bases, the J end lost 2 bases, and 9 bases lay between the germline ends. Via MiXCR, TCRdb re-called the reads, giving one row per CDR3 protein. In the table there are 640,000 or so distinct CDR3 sequences, around 35% of which are singletons. The sample was cultured PBMCs, taken from culture after CMV antigen stimulation. The clonotype comes from a human donor in good health (CMV status not recorded). Some clones in this sample may be carry-over from other donors' samples. The chain employs TRBV10-3 and TRBJ2-7; D gene ambiguous. The CDR3: CAISGGYAYEQYF. The DNA for the CDR3 is TGTGCCATCAGTGGGGGTTACGCCTACGAGCAGTACTTC.